The source of this T cell receptor (beta chain) is a study of T cell responses to AZD1222 COVID-19 vaccine. Data came from immunoSEQ multiplex PCR; TCRdb stores just in-frame clones and leaves some out. The table shows about 160,000 clones, with approximately 90% occurring only once. The CDR3 contains 13 residues. Per the germline V gene, CDR1 is MRHNA and CDR2 is SNTAGT. Losses at the gene ends were 8 bases for V and 7 bases for J; bases not matched to a gene: 3. This sequence joins TRBV6-4 and TRBJ2-5, with 14 bases aligning to TRBD2. Sample: peripheral blood, taken 28 days after the second AZD1222 dose. This TCR was sampled from an adult who received the AZD1222 COVID-19 vaccine. The CDR3 region has the DNA TGTGCCAGCGCGGGGACTAGCGGGGGGACCCAGTACTTC. Translation: CASAGTSGGTQYF.